This T cell receptor beta chain is from a study of cytotoxic CD8 clonotypes in ibrutinib-treated CLL. Clones were sequenced by immunoSEQ multiplex PCR, and TCRdb holds only the in-frame ones, with some missing. Of about 49,000 clones in the sample, approximately 50% were seen once. Per the germline V gene, CDR1 is MDHEN and CDR2 is SYDVKM. Deletions cut 6 bases from V and 7 bases from J, with 16 bases between. The CDR3 extends over 14 amino acids. The V gene is TRBV28, the J gene TRBJ1-5; perhaps TRBD1 as D (6 bases). The sample here was PBMCs, taken after 12 months of ibrutinib treatment. The receptor was derived from a human donor with chronic lymphocytic leukemia. The CDR3 spells CASRRQAPGQPQHF. The CDR3 bases are TGTGCCAGCAGGAGACAGGCTCCAGGGCAGCCCCAGCATTTT.